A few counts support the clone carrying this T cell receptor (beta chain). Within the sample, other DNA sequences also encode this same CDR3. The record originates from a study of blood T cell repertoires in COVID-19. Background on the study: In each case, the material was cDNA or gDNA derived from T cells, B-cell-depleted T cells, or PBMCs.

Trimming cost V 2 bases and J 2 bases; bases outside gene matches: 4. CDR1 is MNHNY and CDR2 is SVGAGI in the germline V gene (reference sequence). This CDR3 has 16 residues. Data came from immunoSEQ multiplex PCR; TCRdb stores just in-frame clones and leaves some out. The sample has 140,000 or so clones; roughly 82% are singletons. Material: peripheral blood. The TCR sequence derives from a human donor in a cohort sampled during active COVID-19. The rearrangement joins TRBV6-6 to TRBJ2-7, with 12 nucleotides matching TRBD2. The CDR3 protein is CASSYLGLAGAYEQYV. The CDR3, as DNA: TGTGCCAGCAGTTACCTGGGACTAGCGGGCGCCTACGAGCAGTACGTC.